This is a list of T cell receptor beta chains from one sample in a study of blood T cell repertoires in COVID-19. Method: immunoSEQ multiplex PCR; TCRdb's copy keeps in-frame clones and lacks some. The repertoire holds 30,000 or so clones, more than 70% seen once, with 7.5% to 10% in the top ten. The sequenced sample was peripheral blood. The receptor set was obtained from an elderly man with active COVID-19. Both conserved end residues are part of each CDR3. The D gene is left open where the match is weak. Where a row states a size, it is once, few, many or the class of an expanded clone; other rows omit it.

d_call	v_call	clone_size	j_call	cdr3_nt	cdr3_aa
TRBD1	TRBV18	NA	TRBJ2-7	TGTGCCAGCTCACCTGGACAGGGGGCCGTCTACGAGCAGTACTTC	CASSPGQGAVYEQYF
TRBD2	TRBV7-9	NA	TRBJ2-5	TGTGCCAGCAGCTTAGAGGGACTAGGGGCGTCGGCCCAGTACTTC	CASSLEGLGASAQYF
TRBD2	TRBV9	NA	TRBJ2-2	TGTGCCAGCAGCCCCCAGGGACTAGCGTTTCCCGGGGAGCTGTTTTTT	CASSPQGLAFPGELFF
TRBD2	TRBV25-1	NA	TRBJ2-7	TGTGCCAGCAGCGCCTCGGGGGGGCGCCGTGAGCAGTACTTC	CASSASGGRREQYF
NA	TRBV30	NA	TRBJ2-7	TGTGCCTGGAGTGGCTTTACTAGTTCCTACGAGCAGTACTTC	CAWSGFTSSYEQYF
NA	TRBV7-2	NA	TRBJ1-5	TGTGCCAGCAGCCAATACGGGGGGCTGGAGCAGCCCCAGCATTTT	CASSQYGGLEQPQHF
NA	TRBV12-5	NA	TRBJ2-1	TGTGCTAGTGGTTTGGGGCTGTCGAAGTTCTTC	CASGLGLSKFF
TRBD1	TRBV6-6	NA	TRBJ1-5	TGTGCCAGCAGTCCCAGACAGGGGAATCAGCCCCAGCATTTT	CASSPRQGNQPQHF
TRBD2	TRBV29-1	once	TRBJ2-1	TGCAGCGTCCTGGCGGGGGGCTCCTACAATGAGCAGTTCTTC	CSVLAGGSYNEQFF
NA	TRBV13	NA	TRBJ1-2	TGTGCCAGCACTTTAGCAGGGTCACATGGCTACACCTTC	CASTLAGSHGYTF
TRBD1	TRBV6-5	NA	TRBJ1-2	TGTGCCAGCAGCAGTTACGACAGGGCTTCACATGGCTACACCTTC	CASSSYDRASHGYTF